This T cell receptor beta chain was retrieved from a study of siplizumab effects on memory and regulatory T cells (dated by TCRdb to the late 2010s). Broadly, across the study: The effect of the anti-CD2 antibody siplizumab on alloreactive T-cell subsets was examined in allogeneic mixed lymphocyte reactions constructed from human PBMCs.

From the cysteine through the phenylalanine, the CDR3 covers 12 amino acids. The retained sequence is limited to the CDR3, 36 bases, with the frame set at the first base. CDR1 and CDR2 were assigned from the germline V gene as SNHLY and FYNNEI. V drops 7 bases and J drops 5 bases, leaving 11 bases in between. Overall results and qualifications from the work: No functional confirmation was obtained for the suppressive function of proliferating Tregs from siplizumab cultures. Unstimulated naive T cells appeared more diverse than memory T cells, and naive cells seemed to contribute substantially to the alloresponse. Among mappable alloreactive CD4+ clones, an average Treg-derived fraction of about 70% was observed with siplizumab, compared with about 25% in control reactions. The cumulative frequency of alloreactive sequences traceable to unstimulated CD4+ memory T cells was significantly reduced by siplizumab. A naive or memory phenotype could not be assigned to roughly 75-97% of proliferating CD4+ or CD8+ clones. Sequences below about 10^-5 frequency were poorly captured, so only a minor fraction of alloreactive clones could be mapped to unstimulated subsets.

Additional sequencing covered unstimulated subsets from three donor pairs, namely CD8+ effector memory, CD4+ naive, CD8+ TEMRA, CD4+ memory and CD8+ naive. Sorted unstimulated T cells, along with proliferating T cells recovered from mixed lymphocyte reactions, underwent TCRbeta CDR3 sequencing. Fresh whole blood from approximately ten HLA-typed healthy donors was used to isolate PBMCs. On this clone itself: The clone's antigen remains unknown. The record has no base qualities; no much larger clone is one base away.

Library preparation used the immunoSEQ multiplex PCR assay. Each sample had 90,000 to 100,000 TCR templates assayed by the deep sequencing platform. Genomic DNA extracted from sorted T cells was used for TCRbeta CDR3 sequencing. On the study's bioinformatics: The R programming language was used for the clonal analysis of the TCRbeta CDR3 data. Alloreactive CD4+ and CD8+ clones were identified by comparing unstimulated samples to CFSE-low samples taken after the reaction. Alloreactive CD4+ clones were assigned to regulatory or non-regulatory origin by matching sequences to sorted unstimulated Treg and non-Treg repertoires. This is the immuneACCESS table as TCRdb keeps it, with only in-frame sequences that have V and J called. A part of the clones is gone; compared with another copy, unresolved V genes explain less than half, and the rest is unexplained. That table supplies the V and J calls and clone size; D and trimming were determined from the DNA. This sample holds over 35,000 clones; roughly 90% were observed only once. Together, the top ten hold 0.2% to 0.3% of the sample.

The rearranged segments are TRBV2 and TRBJ2-5; a confident D gene designation cannot be given. The source material was naive CD4+ T cells sorted from blood. This sample's cell subset or site label indicates: unstimulated naive T cells. The receptor was derived from a human donor in good health. The nucleotide sequence is given as TGTGCCAGCAATACAATTAAGGAGACCCAGTACTTC. It specifies CASNTIKETQYF.